This TCR beta chain was captured in a study of control samples from healthy donors and cancer patients. From germline, CDR1 is DFQATT and CDR2 SNEGSKA (reference sequence). V was shortened by 3 bases and J by 0 bases, with 14 bases between the two germline ends. CDR3 length: 15 amino acids. The assay was immunoSEQ multiplex PCR, and TCRdb's table has in-frame clones only and misses some. Of roughly 100,000 clones in the sample, roughly 88% were seen once. The chain has TRBV20-1 and TRBJ1-1, with D possibly matching TRBD1 (5 bases). The source is a man aged 25 to 40 in good health. The specimen was blood. The CDR3 DNA sequence: TGCAGTGCTAGTAGGGTACAGGACATGAACACTGAAGCTTTCTTT. It yields the protein CSASRVQDMNTEAFF.